Below, 32 T cell receptor beta chains from the same sample are listed, as sequenced in a study of blood T cell repertoires in COVID-19. Some clones are missing from TCRdb's copy, which holds only in-frame ones; the method was immunoSEQ multiplex PCR. The table has roughly 62,000 clones, almost 85% seen once. Sequencing was done on a sample of peripheral blood. The receptors here all came from a man aged 55 to 69 with acute or convalescent COVID-19.

This chain uses TRBV19 with TRBJ2-7; D remains ambiguous. The V end was cut by 5 bases, the J end by 7 bases, with 15 bases between. Germline V gene data show CDR1 as LNHDA and CDR2 as SQIVND (reference sequence). CDR3 length: 13 amino acids. Written as DNA, the CDR3 is TGTGCCAGTAGTCCCCCCCTCCGGTCGGAGCAGTACTTC. This codes for CASSPPLRSEQYF. The full variable domain, with the rest looked up from reference TRBV19 and TRBJ2-7, is DGGITQSPKYLFRKEGQNVTLSCEQNLNHDAMYWYRQDPGQGLRLIYYSQIVNDFQKGDIAEGYSVSREKKESFPLTVTSAQKNPTAFYLCASSPPLRSEQYFGPGTRLTVT.

This chain links TRBV6-5 with TRBJ1-2, with D perhaps TRBD1 (6 bases). The V end was cut by 6 bases, the J end by 4 bases, with 15 bases between. This CDR3 comprises 14 residues. CDR1 is MNHEY and CDR2 is SVGAGI in the germline V gene. CDR3 amino acids: CASSNIQGLYGYTF. Here the CDR3 DNA reads TGTGCCAGCAGCAATATCCAGGGGCTCTATGGCTACACCTTC.

The rearrangement joins TRBV7-3 to TRBJ2-2; a possible D gene is TRBD2 (6 bases). The CDR3 loop spans 15 amino acids. The germline V gene has CDR1 SGHTA and CDR2 FQGTGA. Between the trimmed V and J ends, which lost 0 bases and 4 bases, there was a span of 9 bases. The DNA of the CDR3 is TGTGCCAGCAGCTTAACGGGGACTCTCACCGGGGAGCTGTTTTTT. Amino acids: CASSLTGTLTGELFF.

V gene TRBV18 combines with J gene TRBJ1-1; D is ambiguous. The length of the CDR3 is 14 residues. In germline, CDR1 is KGHSH, CDR2 LQKENI. The V end was cut by 2 bases, the J end by 4 bases, with 11 bases between. In DNA, the CDR3 is TGTGCCAGCTCACCAGACGGAGGTGGCACTGAAGCTTTCTTT. Translation: CASSPDGGGTEAFF.

This clone was seen only once. The rearrangement uses TRBV19 and TRBJ2-5, with D maybe TRBD2 (6 bases). Germline V gene lookup returns CDR1 LNHDA and CDR2 SQIVND (reference sequence). Deletions cut 1 base from V and 5 bases from J, with 14 bases between. This CDR3 is built from 15 residues. CDR3 DNA sequence: TGTGCCAGTAGTATAGTGGGAGCGGGCCAGGAGACCCAGTACTTC. Translation gives CASSIVGAGQETQYF.

Of note for this clone: The identical CDR3 is also encoded by other nucleotide sequences in the sample. The rearrangement joins TRBV4-1 to TRBJ1-5; possible D gene TRBD1, 5 bases. This CDR3 is built from 16 residues. The V and J ends lost 0 bases and 2 bases respectively, with 11 bases between them. Germline V CDR1 and CDR2: MGHRA, YSYEKL. The CDR3 bases are TGCGCCAGCAGCCAAGACGGGGGGATTGGCAATCAGCCCCAGCATTTT. This encodes CASSQDGGIGNQPQHF.

J is TRBJ2-3 and V is TRBV6-6; a weak D match, TRBD2 (7 bases). The CDR3 has 14 amino acids. In germline, CDR1 is MNHNY, CDR2 SVGAGI (reference sequence). The germline V and J ends were trimmed by 4 bases and 3 bases, with 11 bases remaining between them. The CDR3 bases are TGTGCCAGCAGTTCTGGGGGGGCGACAGATACGCAGTATTTT. This gives the protein CASSSGGATDTQYF.

The chain carries TRBV4-1 and TRBJ1-2, with D unresolved. Germline V gives CDR1 MGHRA, CDR2 YSYEKL. The V end was cut by 0 bases, the J end by 4 bases, with 12 bases between. The CDR3 is 15 amino acids. CDR3 loop: CASSQDSEASYGYTF. CDR3 DNA: TGCGCCAGCAGCCAAGATTCAGAGGCCTCCTATGGCTACACCTTC.

The CDR3 is CASSLDSRGDGYTF. CDR3 DNA sequence: TGTGCCAGCAGCTTAGATTCCAGGGGCGATGGCTACACCTTC. The rearrangement joins TRBV7-2 to TRBJ1-2; weak D call: TRBD1 (6 bases). The V end was cut by 1 base, the J end by 6 bases, with 12 bases between. Germline CDR1 is SGHTA and CDR2 is FQGNSA. The CDR3 extends over 14 amino acids.

This chain links TRBV23-1 with TRBJ1-1, with 10 positions matching TRBD1. TRBV23-1 is labeled an ORF, and its function is uncertain. There are 18 residues in the CDR3. V gave up 6 bases and J gave up 0 bases; unmatched junction bases: 13. The CDR3 loop reads CASRIGDRGPLMNTEAFF. DNA for the CDR3: TGCGCCAGCAGGATCGGGGACAGGGGCCCGTTAATGAACACTGAAGCTTTCTTT.

The chain couples TRBV18 to TRBJ2-5; D might be TRBD2 (6 bases). Germline assignment: CDR1 KGHSH and CDR2 LQKENI. This CDR3 comprises 13 residues. V gave up 5 bases and J gave up 4 bases, with 11 bases separating them. Here the CDR3 reads CASSNGGRETQYF. The CDR3 DNA sequence: TGTGCCAGCTCAAACGGGGGTCGAGAGACCCAGTACTTC.

This chain uses TRBV10-2 with TRBJ2-1, with D perhaps TRBD1 (6 bases). Germline values: CDR1 WSHSY, CDR2 SAAADI. The CDR3 loop spans 13 amino acids. V lost 5 bases and J 6 bases, leaving 11 bases between the germline ends. The CDR3 protein is CASSRQDSNEQFF. Here the CDR3 DNA reads TGCGCCAGCAGTCGACAGGATAGCAATGAGCAGTTCTTC.

The rearrangement links TRBV1 to TRBJ2-5; the table assigns TRBD1, which was not confirmed against the DNA. TRBV1 is a pseudogene. CDR3 length: 15 amino acids. Here the CDR3 reads CTSSSDRKYQETQYF. In nucleotides, the CDR3 is TGCACCAGCAGCTCGGACAGGAAGTACCAAGAGACCCAGTACTTC.

This clone was counted once. The V call is TRBV14, the J call TRBJ1-1; D is possibly TRBD1 (5 bases). This CDR3 is built from 12 residues. In germline, CDR1 is SGHDN, CDR2 FVKESK. V was shortened by 1 base and J by 6 bases, with 6 bases between the two germline ends. The DNA of the CDR3 is TGTGCCAGCAGCCAAGGGGGGGCTGAAGCTTTCTTT. It translates to CASSQGGAEAFF.

The rearrangement links TRBV2 to TRBJ2-2, with TRBD2 as a possible D gene (5 bases). The germline V and J ends were trimmed by 6 bases and 3 bases, with 11 bases remaining between them. This CDR3 contains 14 residues. Germline CDR1 and CDR2: SNHLY and FYNNEI. The CDR3 nucleotides read TGTGCCAGCAGGGGGAGCGTGTACACCGGGGAGCTGTTTTTT. Translated: CASRGSVYTGELFF.

The chain links TRBV29-1 to TRBJ2-5; 7 bases match TRBD1. Germline V gene sequence: CDR1 SQVTM, CDR2 ANQGSEA. The V segment lost 7 bases and the J segment 4 bases; nucleotides outside the gene matches: 9. The CDR3 contains 13 residues. The CDR3, as DNA: TGCAGCGGTGCAGGGGGTACGAGAGAGACCCAGTACTTC. It is translated as CSGAGGTRETQYF.

CDR3 residues: CASSLLGLREQYF. The CDR3 DNA is TGTGCCAGCAGCTTACTTGGGCTAAGAGAGCAGTACTTC. The chain has TRBV13 and TRBJ2-7; D call uncertain. Trimming pared 2 bases from V and 7 bases from J, leaving 12 bases between. Per the germline V gene, CDR1 is PRHDT and CDR2 is FYEKMQ (reference sequence). The CDR3 runs 13 residues.

The rearrangement links TRBV11-2 to TRBJ2-2; D is ambiguous. Trimming left V 5 bases short and J 8 bases short, with 6 bases between. Germline V gene sequence: CDR1 SGHAT, CDR2 FQNNGV. This CDR3 region has 11 residues. Here the CDR3 DNA reads TGTGCCAGCAGCCTCAGAGGGGAGCTGTTTTTT. Protein: CASSLRGELFF.

The V gene is TRBV14, the J gene TRBJ2-3, with no clear D. CDR1 is SGHDN and CDR2 is FVKESK in the germline V gene. V lost 0 bases, J lost 7 bases, and 5 bases lay in between. The CDR3 runs to 12 residues. The chain's CDR3 is CASSQDWHTQYF. Here the CDR3 DNA reads TGTGCCAGCAGCCAAGATTGGCATACGCAGTATTTT.

This clone was picked up one time. This rearrangement joins TRBV6-6 to TRBJ1-1; perhaps TRBD1 as D (6 bases). The V and J ends lost 6 bases and 4 bases respectively, with 12 bases between them. Looked up from germline, CDR1 is MNHNY and CDR2 is SVGAGI (reference sequence). This CDR3 has 13 residues. The CDR3 DNA reads as TGTGCCAGCAGATTAGGACAGTCCACTGAAGCTTTCTTT. This codes for CASRLGQSTEAFF.

The chain recombines TRBV28 with TRBJ1-1; D unresolved. The CDR3 length is 12 residues. Germline CDR1 reads MDHEN; CDR2 reads SYDVKM. The V gene lost 10 bases and the J gene lost 1 base, with 10 bases spanning the gap. This CDR3 reads CATLGRNTEAFF. In DNA form, the CDR3 reads TGTGCCACCCTAGGGAGGAACACTGAAGCTTTCTTT.

The chain joins TRBV7-3 to TRBJ2-3, with 8 bases fitting TRBD2. With V trimmed by 4 bases and J by 0 bases, 6 bases remained unmatched. CDR1 is SGHTA, CDR2 FQGTGA, per germline. CDR3 length equals 16 residues. CDR3 sequence (DNA): TGTGCCAGCAGCTCGGGACTAGGGATGAGCACAGATACGCAGTATTTT. Its translation: CASSSGLGMSTDTQYF.

The chain joins TRBV6-5 to TRBJ2-7; weak D call: TRBD1 (6 bases). V gave up 5 bases and J gave up 1 base, with 15 bases separating them. The CDR3 sequence is 15 residues long. Looked up from germline, CDR1 is MNHEY and CDR2 is SVGAGI. This CDR3 reads CASSPPGHASYEQYF. CDR3 nucleotide sequence: TGTGCCAGCAGTCCTCCGGGACACGCGTCCTACGAGCAGTACTTC.

The rearrangement links TRBV19 to TRBJ1-2; D not certain. The germline gives CDR1 LNHDA, CDR2 SQIVND (reference sequence). This CDR3 is 15 amino acids long. V lost 5 bases to trimming and J lost 0 bases, with 13 bases between them. The CDR3 bases are TGTGCCAGTAGTCTAAATCGGGAAGCTAACTATGGCTACACCTTC. Protein product: CASSLNREANYGYTF.

This chain connects TRBV7-9 to TRBJ1-6; D call uncertain. With 5 bases removed from V and 6 bases from J, the gap between germline ends came to 5 bases. Germline V gene data show CDR1 as SEHNR and CDR2 as FQNEAQ (reference sequence). The CDR3 contains 12 residues. This CDR3 is CASSLPNSPLHF. CDR3 bases: TGTGCCAGCAGCCTCCCTAATTCACCCCTCCACTTT.

The chain employs TRBV18 and TRBJ2-4, with TRBD1 as a possible D gene (5 bases). CDR1 and CDR2 (germline): KGHSH, LQKENI. Trimming cost V 6 bases and J 6 bases, with 12 bases left between them. This CDR3 is 13 amino acids long. Here the CDR3 reads CASSQGSGNIQYF. DNA of the CDR3: TGTGCCAGCTCCCAGGGCTCCGGAAACATTCAGTACTTC.

This chain uses TRBV27 with TRBJ1-2, with D tentatively TRBD1 (5 bases). The CDR3 runs to 15 residues. Per germline, CDR1 MNHEY and CDR2 SMNVEV (reference sequence). Trimming shortened V by 3 bases and J by 6 bases, and 17 bases separated the two germline ends. CDR3 sequence (DNA): TGTGCCAGCAGTTTCTCCCAGGGAGGGTCGGATGGCTACACCTTC. Translated: CASSFSQGGSDGYTF.

The chain combines TRBV11-2 with TRBJ1-6; no clear D gene. The germline V and J ends were trimmed by 4 bases and 10 bases, with 17 bases remaining between them. CDR1 is SGHAT and CDR2 is FQNNGV in the germline V gene. The CDR3 has 15 residues. The CDR3 spells CASSSRGQTWSPLHF. In nucleotides, the CDR3 is TGTGCCAGCAGCTCCAGAGGGCAAACTTGGTCACCCCTCCACTTT. Full variable domain (missing parts from reference TRBV11-2 and TRBJ1-6): EAGVAQSPRYKIIEKRQSVAFWCNPISGHATLYWYQQILGQGPKLLIQFQNNGVVDDSQLPKDRFSAERLKGVDSTLKIQPAKLEDSAVYLCASSSRGQTWSPLHFGNGTRLTVT.

This clone was observed a single time. The rearrangement links TRBV5-1 to TRBJ2-7, with D tentatively TRBD1 (5 bases). The CDR3 is made up of 14 amino acids. Trimming stripped 0 bases from V and 4 bases from J, with 11 bases between. Germline lookup yields CDR1 SGHRS and CDR2 YFSETQ. The CDR3 here is CASSLGQGVYEQYF. CDR3 in DNA: TGCGCCAGCAGCTTGGGCCAGGGCGTGTACGAGCAGTACTTC.

The rearrangement links TRBV19 to TRBJ2-1; D gene uncertain. CDR1 and CDR2 from the germline V gene are LNHDA and SQIVND (reference sequence). This CDR3 spans 15 amino acids. Trimming took 3 bases from V and 6 from J, leaving 15 bases between them. The CDR3 reads CASSILLSGANEQFF. The CDR3 DNA reads as TGTGCCAGTAGTATCCTTTTAAGTGGAGCCAATGAGCAGTTCTTC. The full variable domain, rest sourced from reference TRBV19 and TRBJ2-1, is DGGITQSPKYLFRKEGQNVTLSCEQNLNHDAMYWYRQDPGQGLRLIYYSQIVNDFQKGDIAEGYSVSREKKESFPLTVTSAQKNPTAFYLCASSILLSGANEQFFGPGTRLTVL.

J is TRBJ1-3 and V is TRBV5-1; D gene uncertain. There are 18 residues in the CDR3. Germline-derived CDR1 and CDR2 are SGHRS and YFSETQ. Trimming shortened V by 2 bases and J by 1 base, and 19 bases separated the two germline ends. The CDR3 sequence is CASSFTTSEGGSGNTIYF. CDR3 in DNA: TGCGCCAGCAGCTTTACTACATCTGAAGGAGGGTCTGGAAACACCATATATTTT.

The chain has TRBV29-1 and TRBJ2-1, with 7 bases that match TRBD2. CDR1 and CDR2 from the germline V gene are SQVTM and ANQGSEA. The CDR3 has 14 residues. Trimming cost V 6 bases and J 5 bases; bases outside gene matches: 10. CDR3 in DNA: TGCAGCGTCCCTCCGCTGCGGGGGAACAATGAGCAGTTCTTC. Its protein is CSVPPLRGNNEQFF.